The clone carrying this T cell receptor beta chain showed up many times. The antigen remains undetermined. Patients chosen for sequencing had shown CD8+CD57+ cell expansion by flow cytometry. Patients were therapy-naive when their blood was sampled. CDR3 and TCR beta VDJ profiling relied on genomic DNA as the template. TCRdb re-analysed the reads in MiXCR, keeping a single row per CDR3 protein. The sample includes fewer than 250,000 distinct CDR3 sequences, around 46% of them seen just once. Trimming took 0 bases from V and 10 from J; bases not matched to a gene: 4. CDR3 size: 14 residues. CDR1 is SGDLS and CDR2 is YYNGEE in the germline V gene. The sample comes from a study of CD8+CD57+ T cells in acquired aplastic anemia. Overall study findings and caveats: Patients and controls were found to share twenty-nine CD8+ CDR3 sequences. Significant differences in CD8+ Simpson's diversity were not observed between patients and controls.

The source of this sequence is a human donor with aplastic anemia. Sequenced material: sorted CD4+, CD8+, or CD8+CD57+ T cells (not recorded which) from PBMCs. The genes are TRBV9 and TRBJ2-1; TRBD2 aligns across 10 bases. For the CDR3, the DNA is TGTGCCAGCAGCGTAGAGCGGGGGGGCGGGGAGCAGTTCTTC. Translated: CASSVERGGGEQFF.